Below are 20 T cell receptor beta chains sequenced from a single sample in a study of cytomegalovirus exposure and HLA in healthy donors (TCRdb year 2017). The library was produced with the immunoSEQ multiplex PCR assay. The multiplex PCR relied on a mix of 60 forward primers for TCR Vbeta segments and 13 reverse primers for TCR Jbeta segments. Not all clones reach the TCRdb copy of this immuneACCESS table, which keeps in-frame sequences only. Checked studies attribute under half of the gap to unresolved V genes and leave the rest unexplained. The sample's clone listing holds around 100,000 clones. Roughly 3.5% of the sample is in the top ten clones. Material: PBMCs. The receptors shown here come from a woman aged 25-40 years in good health and CMV-seronegative.

V usage is TRBV4-1 and J usage is TRBJ2-7; maybe TRBD2 (7 bases). Germline V gene lookup returns CDR1 MGHRA and CDR2 YSYEKL. V lost 6 bases and J lost 0, with 15 bases in between. The CDR3 sequence is 15 residues long. The CDR3 nucleotides are TGCGCCAGCAGTTTCGGGGGGCCGCCCTCCTACGAGCAGTACTTC. Amino acid sequence: CASSFGGPPSYEQYF.

The V and J genes are TRBV27 and TRBJ2-5; the D gene is possibly TRBD1 (6 bases). Between the trimmed V and J ends, which lost 3 bases and 11 bases, there was a span of 19 bases. Germline V gives CDR1 MNHEY, CDR2 SMNVEV (reference sequence). CDR3 size: 14 residues. CDR3 sequence: CASSFGAGVGEQYF. The CDR3 DNA reads as TGTGCCAGCAGTTTCGGGGCAGGGGTGGGGGAGCAGTACTTC.

The chain joins TRBV5-4 to TRBJ2-2, with 14 bases fitting TRBD2. Germline CDR1 is SGHNT and CDR2 is YYREEE (reference sequence). After removal of 4 bases from V and 7 bases from J, the junction contained 3 bases not matched to a gene. The CDR3 runs 15 residues. CDR3 protein: CASSGGLAGVGELFF. In DNA form, the CDR3 reads TGTGCCAGCAGCGGGGGACTAGCGGGAGTCGGGGAGCTGTTTTTT.

The rearrangement links TRBV13 to TRBJ2-5; 8 nucleotides match TRBD1. Germline CDR1 reads PRHDT; CDR2 reads FYEKMQ (reference sequence). J was trimmed by 4 bases and V by 1 base; bases with no gene match: 2. The CDR3 length is 14 residues. In nucleotides, the CDR3 is TGTGCCAGCAGCTTAGAAGGACAGGGAGAGACCCAGTACTTC. It is translated as CASSLEGQGETQYF.

The V and J genes are TRBV5-4 and TRBJ1-5; TRBD1 agrees at 7 bases. This CDR3 is 14 amino acids long. The germline CDR1 and CDR2 sequences are SGHNT and YYREEE (reference sequence). V lost 0 bases to trimming and J lost 6 bases; unmatched junction nucleotides: 3. CDR3: CASSLAGQFQPQHF. The DNA for the CDR3 is TGTGCCAGCAGCTTGGCGGGACAGTTTCAGCCCCAGCATTTT.

V gene TRBV19 combines with J gene TRBJ1-1; 7 bases line up with TRBD1. V lost 5 bases to trimming and J lost 1 base; unmatched junction nucleotides: 7. The CDR3 is 15 amino acids. Germline CDR1 is LNHDA and CDR2 is SQIVND (reference sequence). CDR3 in amino acids: CASSAAGTANTEAFF. CDR3 DNA: TGTGCCAGTAGTGCTGCCGGGACAGCGAACACTGAAGCTTTCTTT.

This chain links TRBV29-1 with TRBJ2-5; TRBD1 agrees at 11 bases. There are 14 residues in the CDR3. V lost 7 bases to trimming and J lost 4 bases; unmatched junction nucleotides: 8. Germline values: CDR1 SQVTM, CDR2 ANQGSEA. CDR3 loop: CSAPGQGALETQYF. In DNA form, the CDR3 reads TGCAGCGCGCCCGGACAGGGGGCCTTAGAGACCCAGTACTTC.

The chain is built from TRBV9 and TRBJ2-1; TRBD1 might be the D (6 bases). This CDR3 is 15 amino acids long. V lost 4 bases to trimming and J lost 3 bases, with 14 bases between them. Germline loops: CDR1 SGDLS, CDR2 YYNGEE. CDR3 protein: CASSLGHHNYNEQFF. The CDR3 nucleotides are TGTGCCAGCAGCCTGGGACACCACAACTACAATGAGCAGTTCTTC.

V usage is TRBV27 and J usage is TRBJ1-1, with D perhaps matching TRBD1 (6 bases). This CDR3 has 14 amino acids. Germline loops: CDR1 MNHEY, CDR2 SMNVEV (reference sequence). The V end was cut by 5 bases, the J end by 0 bases, with 10 bases between. The CDR3 DNA reads as TGTGCCAGCAGTCCGGGACACCTGAACACTGAAGCTTTCTTT. Translated: CASSPGHLNTEAFF.

This chain uses TRBV1 with TRBJ2-3; the tabulated D call, TRBD2, remains unverified against the DNA. TRBV1 is a known pseudogene. This CDR3 is 15 amino acids long. DNA for the CDR3: TGCACCAGCAGCCAATGTCTGGAGTGGGTTCTTACGCAGTATTTT. Protein sequence: CTSSQCLEWVLTQYF.

V is TRBV6-1 and J is TRBJ1-5; the D is unclear. This CDR3 comprises 17 residues. V was shortened by 0 bases and J by 0 bases, with 12 bases between the two germline ends. In germline, CDR1 is MNHNS, CDR2 SASEGT. The CDR3 here is CASSEALRAISNQPQHF. For the CDR3, the DNA is TGTGCCAGCAGTGAAGCGCTTCGAGCCATTAGCAATCAGCCCCAGCATTTT.

The chain joins TRBV5-8 to TRBJ1-5; D is uncertain. The V and J ends lost 0 bases and 0 bases respectively, with 16 bases between them. Germline V lookup: CDR1 SGHTS, CDR2 YDEGEE. This CDR3 has 18 amino acids. The CDR3 DNA reads TGTGCCAGCAGCTTGGCCCAGGTCGTCCTCCTTAGCAATCAGCCCCAGCATTTT. This encodes CASSLAQVVLLSNQPQHF.

This sequence joins TRBV18 and TRBJ2-1, with D perhaps TRBD2 (6 bases). Germline-derived CDR1 and CDR2 are KGHSH and LQKENI. The V gene lost 6 bases and the J gene lost 5 bases, with 11 bases spanning the gap. There are 13 residues in the CDR3. The CDR3 nucleotides are TGTGCCAGCTCGCCGGGACTTCACAATGAGCAGTTCTTC. This encodes CASSPGLHNEQFF.

The genes are TRBV28 and TRBJ2-1; TRBD2 is a possible D gene (6 bases). CDR1 is MDHEN and CDR2 is SYDVKM in the germline V gene. V was trimmed by 2 bases and J by 2 bases, leaving 19 bases between them. The CDR3 extends over 18 amino acids. CDR3 sequence reads: CASSLSATFGGAYNEQFF. Here the CDR3 DNA reads TGTGCCAGCAGTTTAAGTGCCACTTTCGGCGGGGCCTACAATGAGCAGTTCTTC.

This sequence joins TRBV5-1 and TRBJ1-1; the D gene is possibly TRBD1 (6 bases). V lost 4 bases and J lost 2, with 9 bases in between. The CDR3 loop spans 13 amino acids. From germline, CDR1 is SGHRS and CDR2 YFSETQ. Here the CDR3 DNA reads TGCGCCAGCAGCCTAGGGGGTAACACTGAAGCTTTCTTT. Translation gives CASSLGGNTEAFF.

This rearrangement joins TRBV5-1 to TRBJ2-2; 8 nucleotides line up with TRBD2. CDR3 size: 15 residues. From germline, CDR1 is SGHRS and CDR2 YFSETQ. The ends lost 4 bases at V and 7 bases at J; junction bases unmatched: 9. The CDR3 spells CASSTSGRRNGELFF. For the CDR3, the DNA is TGCGCCAGCAGCACCAGCGGGAGACGGAACGGGGAGCTGTTTTTT.

The rearrangement uses TRBV2 and TRBJ2-7, with 12 bases aligning to TRBD2. This CDR3 has 15 residues. The germline CDR1 and CDR2 sequences are SNHLY and FYNNEI. The ends lost 7 bases at V and 5 bases at J; junction bases unmatched: 9. The CDR3 reads CASTELAGGGNEQYF. CDR3 DNA sequence: TGTGCCAGCACCGAACTAGCGGGGGGCGGCAACGAGCAGTACTTC.

The J gene is TRBJ1-2, the V gene TRBV29-1; the D is unclear. Germline V lookup: CDR1 SQVTM, CDR2 ANQGSEA. The ends were cut back, 5 bases at V and 11 bases at J, with 15 bases in the middle. CDR3 length: 11 amino acids. CDR3 residues: CSVINGGKYTF. CDR3 nucleotide sequence: TGCAGCGTTATTAACGGCGGGAAATACACCTTC.

J is TRBJ1-3 and V is TRBV5-1; 11 bases map to TRBD1. The CDR3 consists of 14 residues. Germline values: CDR1 SGHRS, CDR2 YFSETQ. Trimming removed 4 bases from V and 7 bases from J; junction bases left unmatched: 4. The CDR3 sequence: CASSTGQGANTIYF. CDR3 DNA: TGCGCCAGCAGCACCGGACAGGGGGCTAACACCATATATTTT.

The CDR3 DNA follows: TGTGCCAGCAGTTACTCGTTACAGAGCCAAGAGACCCAGTACTTC. This sequence encodes CASSYSLQSQETQYF. The chain joins TRBV6-6 to TRBJ2-5; no reliable D call. In germline, CDR1 is MNHNY, CDR2 SVGAGI (reference sequence). This CDR3 is built from 15 residues. V lost 0 bases to trimming and J lost 1 base, with 9 bases between them.